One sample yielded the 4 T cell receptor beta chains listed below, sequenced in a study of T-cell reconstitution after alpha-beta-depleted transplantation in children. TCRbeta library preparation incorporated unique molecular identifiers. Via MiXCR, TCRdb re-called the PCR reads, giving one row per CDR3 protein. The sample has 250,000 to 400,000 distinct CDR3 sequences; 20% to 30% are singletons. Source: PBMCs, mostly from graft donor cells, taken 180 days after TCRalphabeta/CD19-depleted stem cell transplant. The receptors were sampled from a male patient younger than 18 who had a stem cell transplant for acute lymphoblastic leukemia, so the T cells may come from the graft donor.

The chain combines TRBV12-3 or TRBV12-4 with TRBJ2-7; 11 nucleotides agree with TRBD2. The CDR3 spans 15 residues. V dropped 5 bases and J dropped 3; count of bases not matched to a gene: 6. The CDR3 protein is CASSEGLADFYEQYF. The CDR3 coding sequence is TGTGCCAGCAGTGAGGGACTAGCGGATTTCTACGAGCAGTACTTC.

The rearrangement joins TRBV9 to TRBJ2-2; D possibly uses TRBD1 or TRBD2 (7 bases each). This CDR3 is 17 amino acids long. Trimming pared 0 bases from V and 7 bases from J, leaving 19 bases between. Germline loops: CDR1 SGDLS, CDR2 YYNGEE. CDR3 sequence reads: CASSVALWEGAYGELFF. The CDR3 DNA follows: TGTGCCAGCAGCGTAGCTCTCTGGGAGGGGGCCTACGGGGAGCTGTTTTTT.

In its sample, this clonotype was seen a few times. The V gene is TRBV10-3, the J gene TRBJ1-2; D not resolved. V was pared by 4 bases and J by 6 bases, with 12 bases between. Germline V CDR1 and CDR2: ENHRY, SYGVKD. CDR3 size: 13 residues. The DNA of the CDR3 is TGTGCCATCAGTGTCATGATCCAGGATGGCTACACCTTC. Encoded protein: CAISVMIQDGYTF.

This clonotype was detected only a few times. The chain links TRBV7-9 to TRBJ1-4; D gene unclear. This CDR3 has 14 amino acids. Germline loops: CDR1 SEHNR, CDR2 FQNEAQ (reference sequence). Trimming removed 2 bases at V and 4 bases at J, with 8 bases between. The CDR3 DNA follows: TGTGCCAGCAGCTTAAAGTCTTTTAATGAAAAACTGTTTTTT. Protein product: CASSLKSFNEKLFF.